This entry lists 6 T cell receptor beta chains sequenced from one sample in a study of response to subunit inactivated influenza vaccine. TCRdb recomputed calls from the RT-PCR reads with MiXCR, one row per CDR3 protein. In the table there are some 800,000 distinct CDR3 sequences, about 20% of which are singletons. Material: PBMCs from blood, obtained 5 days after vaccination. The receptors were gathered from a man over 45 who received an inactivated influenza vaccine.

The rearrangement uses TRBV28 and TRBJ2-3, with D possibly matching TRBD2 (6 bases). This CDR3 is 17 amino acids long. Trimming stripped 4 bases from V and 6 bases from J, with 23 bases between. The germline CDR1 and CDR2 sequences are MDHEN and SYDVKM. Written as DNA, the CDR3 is TGTGCCAGCAGTTCTAGCCTCGGGACTCGTTTCTGGGATACGCAGTATTTT. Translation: CASSSSLGTRFWDTQYF.

The CDR3 DNA reads as TGTGCCAGCAGCCCGGACCCGGAGGGGGGCTATAATTCACCCCTCCACTTT. It yields the protein CASSPDPEGGYNSPLHF. The rearrangement uses TRBV5-5 and TRBJ1-6, with a possible D match to TRBD1 (6 bases). CDR1 is SGHKS and CDR2 is YYEKEE in the germline V gene (reference sequence). V lost 4 bases to trimming and J lost 3 bases, with 17 bases between them. This CDR3 has 17 residues.

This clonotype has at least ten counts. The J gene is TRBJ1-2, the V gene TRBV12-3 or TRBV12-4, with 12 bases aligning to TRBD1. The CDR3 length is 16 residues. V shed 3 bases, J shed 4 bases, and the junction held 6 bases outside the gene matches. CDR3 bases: TGTGCCAGCAGTTTCAACCCGGGACAGGGGGCCTATGGCTACACCTTC. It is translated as CASSFNPGQGAYGYTF.

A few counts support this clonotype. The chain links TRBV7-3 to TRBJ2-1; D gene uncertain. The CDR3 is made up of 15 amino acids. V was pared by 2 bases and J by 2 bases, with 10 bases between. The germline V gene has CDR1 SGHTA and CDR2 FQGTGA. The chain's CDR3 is CASSLWASPYNEQFF. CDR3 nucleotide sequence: TGTGCCAGCAGCTTATGGGCTTCACCCTACAATGAGCAGTTCTTC.

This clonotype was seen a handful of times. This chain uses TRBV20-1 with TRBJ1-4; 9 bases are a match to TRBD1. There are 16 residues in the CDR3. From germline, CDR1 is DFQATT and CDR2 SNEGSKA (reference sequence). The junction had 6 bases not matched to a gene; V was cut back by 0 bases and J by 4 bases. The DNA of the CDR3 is TGCAGTGCTAGAGATACAGGGGGCAGTAATAATGAAAAACTGTTTTTT. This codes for CSARDTGGSNNEKLFF.

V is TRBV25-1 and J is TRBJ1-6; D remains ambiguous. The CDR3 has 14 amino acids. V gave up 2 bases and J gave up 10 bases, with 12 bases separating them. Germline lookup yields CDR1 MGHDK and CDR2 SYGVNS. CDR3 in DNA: TGTGCCAGCAGTGAAGTAGGTCCCGGCTCACCCCTCCACTTT. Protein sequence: CASSEVGPGSPLHF.